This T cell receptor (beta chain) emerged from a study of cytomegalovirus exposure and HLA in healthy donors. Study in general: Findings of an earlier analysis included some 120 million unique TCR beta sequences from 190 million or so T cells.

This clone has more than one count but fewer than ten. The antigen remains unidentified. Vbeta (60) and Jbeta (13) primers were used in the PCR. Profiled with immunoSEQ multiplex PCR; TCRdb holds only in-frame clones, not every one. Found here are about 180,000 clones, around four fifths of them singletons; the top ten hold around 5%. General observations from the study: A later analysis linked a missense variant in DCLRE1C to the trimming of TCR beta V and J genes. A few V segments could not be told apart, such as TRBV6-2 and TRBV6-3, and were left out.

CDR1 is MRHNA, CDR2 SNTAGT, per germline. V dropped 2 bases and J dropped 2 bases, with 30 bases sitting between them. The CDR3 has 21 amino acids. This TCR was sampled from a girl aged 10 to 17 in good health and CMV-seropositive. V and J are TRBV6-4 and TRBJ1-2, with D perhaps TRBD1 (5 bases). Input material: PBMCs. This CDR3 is CASSDPGWVEVVGPKNYGYTF. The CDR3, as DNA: TGTGCCAGCAGTGACCCAGGGTGGGTCGAGGTCGTGGGCCCAAAGAACTATGGCTACACCTTC.